This record looks at one T cell receptor (beta chain) sequence and its context. The data stem from a study of blood T cell repertoires in COVID-19. Repertoires were generated with immunoSEQ multiplex PCR, while TCRdb's copy carries only in-frame clones and drops some. The data hold about 310,000 clones, with approximately 89% observed a single time. This receptor was obtained from a woman in her thirties who had recovered from COVID-19. Sequencing was done on a sample of PBMCs or T cells enriched from blood (not recorded which).

CDR3 in amino acids: CASSGQRGFQPQHF. The DNA of the CDR3 is TGTGCCAGCAGTGGGCAACGAGGGTTCCAGCCCCAGCATTTT. The chain recombines TRBV27 with TRBJ1-5; D gene unclear. This CDR3 contains 14 residues. Between the trimmed V and J ends, which lost 5 bases and 7 bases, there was a span of 15 bases. The germline V gene encodes CDR1 MNHEY and CDR2 SMNVEV (reference sequence).